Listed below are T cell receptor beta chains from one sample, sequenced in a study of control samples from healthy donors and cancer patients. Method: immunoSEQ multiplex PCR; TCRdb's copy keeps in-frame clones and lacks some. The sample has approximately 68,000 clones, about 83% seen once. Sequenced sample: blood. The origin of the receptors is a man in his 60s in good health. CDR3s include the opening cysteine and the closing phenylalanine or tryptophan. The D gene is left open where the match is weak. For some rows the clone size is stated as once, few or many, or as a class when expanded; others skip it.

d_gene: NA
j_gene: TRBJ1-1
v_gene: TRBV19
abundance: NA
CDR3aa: CASLSNGRLNTEAFF
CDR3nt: TGTGCCAGTTTAAGTAATGGCAGGCTCAACACTGAAGCTTTCTTT

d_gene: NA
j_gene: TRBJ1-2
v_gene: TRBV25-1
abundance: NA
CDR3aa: CASTDDYGYTF
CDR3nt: TGTGCCAGCACTGATGACTATGGCTACACCTTC

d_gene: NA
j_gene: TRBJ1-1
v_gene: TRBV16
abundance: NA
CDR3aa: CASSRLLQGEAFF
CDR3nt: TGTGCCAGCAGCCGGCTACTTCAGGGTGAAGCTTTCTTT

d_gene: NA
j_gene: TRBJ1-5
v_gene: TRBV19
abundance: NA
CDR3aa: CASSIDGTGGNQPQHF
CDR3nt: TGTGCCAGTAGTATAGATGGGACGGGGGGCAATCAGCCCCAGCATTTT

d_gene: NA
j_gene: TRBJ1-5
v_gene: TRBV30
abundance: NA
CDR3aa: CAWSGDGGNQPQHF
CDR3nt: TGTGCCTGGAGTGGCGATGGGGGAAATCAGCCCCAGCATTTT

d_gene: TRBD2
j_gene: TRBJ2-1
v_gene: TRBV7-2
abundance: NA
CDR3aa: CASSLFLAGGVNEQFF
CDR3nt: TGTGCCAGCAGCTTATTCCTAGCGGGAGGAGTCAATGAGCAGTTCTTC

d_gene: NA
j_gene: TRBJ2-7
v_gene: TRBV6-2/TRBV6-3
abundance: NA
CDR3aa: CASSPPDLEQYF
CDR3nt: TGTGCCAGCAGCCCACCGGATCTCGAGCAGTACTTC

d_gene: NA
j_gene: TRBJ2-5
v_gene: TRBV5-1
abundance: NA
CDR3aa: CASSLAKGSRQETQYF
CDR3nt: TGCGCCAGCAGCTTGGCTAAGGGTAGCAGGCAAGAGACCCAGTACTTC

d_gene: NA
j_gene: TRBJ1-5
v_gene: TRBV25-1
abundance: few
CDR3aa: CASKEGQPQHF
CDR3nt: TGTGCCAGCAAGGAGGGACAGCCCCAGCATTTT

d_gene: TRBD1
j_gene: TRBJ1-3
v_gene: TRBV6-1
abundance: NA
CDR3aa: CASSEYSQGVRTIYF
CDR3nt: TGTGCCAGCAGTGAATACAGCCAGGGGGTGCGGACCATATATTTT

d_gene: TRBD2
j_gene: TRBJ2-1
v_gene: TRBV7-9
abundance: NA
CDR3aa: CASSRAGGSWGNEQFF
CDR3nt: TGTGCCAGCTCTCGAGCGGGAGGTTCGTGGGGCAATGAGCAGTTCTTC

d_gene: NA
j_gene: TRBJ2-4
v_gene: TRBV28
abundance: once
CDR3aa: CASSLEHRNIQYF
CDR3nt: TGTGCCAGCAGTTTAGAACACCGAAACATTCAGTACTTC

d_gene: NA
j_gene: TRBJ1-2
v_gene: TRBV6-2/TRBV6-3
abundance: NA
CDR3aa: CASSFKGRSSANYGYTF
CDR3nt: TGTGCCAGCAGTTTTAAGGGCAGGTCCTCGGCTAACTATGGCTACACCTTC

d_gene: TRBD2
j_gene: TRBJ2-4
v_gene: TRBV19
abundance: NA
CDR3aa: CASSTSGGRKNIQYF
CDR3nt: TGTGCCAGTAGTACCTCGGGGGGACGGAAAAACATTCAGTACTTC

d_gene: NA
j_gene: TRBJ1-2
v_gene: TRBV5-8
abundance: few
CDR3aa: CASSLRQDYGYTF
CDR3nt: TGTGCCAGCAGCTTGAGACAGGACTATGGCTACACCTTC

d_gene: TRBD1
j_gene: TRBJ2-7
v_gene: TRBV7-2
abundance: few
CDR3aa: CASSPIPDRGGEQYF
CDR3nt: TGTGCCAGCAGCCCAATACCGGACAGGGGGGGGGAGCAGTACTTC

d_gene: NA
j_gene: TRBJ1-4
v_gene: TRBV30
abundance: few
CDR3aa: CAVDMGASNEKLFF
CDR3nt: TGTGCCGTTGATATGGGGGCATCTAATGAAAAACTGTTTTTT

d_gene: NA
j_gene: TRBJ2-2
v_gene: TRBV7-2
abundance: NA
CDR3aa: CASSLSFGIGNTGELFF
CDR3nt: TGTGCCAGCAGCCTATCTTTTGGGATAGGAAACACCGGGGAGCTGTTTTTT

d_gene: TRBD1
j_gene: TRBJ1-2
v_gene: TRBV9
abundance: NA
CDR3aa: CASTPSGTEYGYTF
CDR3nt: TGTGCCAGCACCCCTTCCGGGACAGAGTATGGCTACACCTTC

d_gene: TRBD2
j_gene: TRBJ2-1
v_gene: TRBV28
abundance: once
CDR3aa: CASSFSKTSGIFDEQFF
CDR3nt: TGTGCCAGCAGTTTCTCCAAGACTAGCGGGATCTTTGATGAGCAGTTCTTC

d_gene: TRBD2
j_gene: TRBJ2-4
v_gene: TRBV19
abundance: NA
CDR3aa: CASSTTTLRLAIKNIQYF
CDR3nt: TGTGCCAGTAGTACGACTACTCTAAGACTAGCGATCAAAAACATTCAGTACTTC

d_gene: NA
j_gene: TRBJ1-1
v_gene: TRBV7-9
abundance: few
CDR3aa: CASSSLIEAFF
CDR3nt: TGTGCCAGCAGCAGCCTCATTGAAGCTTTCTTT

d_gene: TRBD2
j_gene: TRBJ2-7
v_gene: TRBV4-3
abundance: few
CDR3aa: CASSQDEREGHDEQYF
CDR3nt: TGCGCCAGCAGCCAAGATGAGCGGGAGGGCCACGACGAGCAGTACTTC

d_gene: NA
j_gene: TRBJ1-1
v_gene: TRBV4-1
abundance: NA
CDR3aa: CASSLEVNTEAFF
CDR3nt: TGCGCCAGCAGTCTAGAGGTGAACACTGAAGCTTTCTTT

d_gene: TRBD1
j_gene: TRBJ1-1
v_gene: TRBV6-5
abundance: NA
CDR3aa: CASGDSPTEAFF
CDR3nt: TGTGCCAGCGGGGACAGTCCCACTGAAGCTTTCTTT

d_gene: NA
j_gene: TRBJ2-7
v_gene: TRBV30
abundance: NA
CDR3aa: CAWSIGWGSSYEQYF
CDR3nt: TGTGCCTGGAGTATAGGTTGGGGGAGCTCCTACGAGCAGTACTTC

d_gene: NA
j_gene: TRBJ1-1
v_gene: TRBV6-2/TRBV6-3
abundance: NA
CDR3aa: CASSYLAFTEAFF
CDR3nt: TGTGCCAGCAGTTACCTTGCTTTCACTGAAGCTTTCTTT

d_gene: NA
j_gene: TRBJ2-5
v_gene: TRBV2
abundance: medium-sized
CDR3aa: CASRGSGLQETQYF
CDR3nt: TGTGCCAGCAGGGGCTCCGGGTTACAAGAGACCCAGTACTTC

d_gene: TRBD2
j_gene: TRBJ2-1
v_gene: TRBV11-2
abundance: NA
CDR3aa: CASSSTLADNEQFF
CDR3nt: TGTGCCAGCAGCTCAACTCTAGCGGACAATGAGCAGTTCTTC

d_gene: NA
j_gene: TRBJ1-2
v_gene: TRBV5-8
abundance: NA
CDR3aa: CASSLDRFYGYTF
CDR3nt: TGTGCCAGCAGCTTGGACAGATTCTATGGCTACACCTTC

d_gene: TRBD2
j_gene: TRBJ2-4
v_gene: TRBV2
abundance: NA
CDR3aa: CASSGTSGILAKNIQYF
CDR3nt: TGTGCCAGCAGTGGGACTAGCGGGATCCTAGCCAAAAACATTCAGTACTTC

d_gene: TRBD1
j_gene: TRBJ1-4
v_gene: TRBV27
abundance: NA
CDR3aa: CASRATGVNEKLFF
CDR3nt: TGTGCCAGCAGGGCTACAGGGGTCAATGAAAAACTGTTTTTT

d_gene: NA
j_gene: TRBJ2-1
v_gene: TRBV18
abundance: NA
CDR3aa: CASSPPSGALNEQFF
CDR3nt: TGTGCCAGCTCACCACCCTCGGGGGCATTGAATGAGCAGTTCTTC

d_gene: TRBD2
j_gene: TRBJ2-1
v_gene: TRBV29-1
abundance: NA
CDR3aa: CSVEEPYSSGTYNEQFF
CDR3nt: TGCAGCGTTGAAGAGCCGTATTCCAGCGGGACCTACAATGAGCAGTTCTTC

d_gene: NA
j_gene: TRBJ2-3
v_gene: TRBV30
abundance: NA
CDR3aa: CAWSLNNLGGGTNTQYF
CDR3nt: TGTGCCTGGAGCCTAAATAACCTAGGCGGGGGCACAAATACGCAGTATTTT

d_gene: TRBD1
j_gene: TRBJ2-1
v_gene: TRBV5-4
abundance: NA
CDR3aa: CASSLTGAHNEQFF
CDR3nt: TGTGCCAGCAGCTTGACAGGGGCCCACAATGAGCAGTTCTTC

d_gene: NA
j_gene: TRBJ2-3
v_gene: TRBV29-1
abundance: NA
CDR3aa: CSVESDSQGDTQYF
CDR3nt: TGCAGCGTTGAGTCAGACTCTCAGGGGGATACGCAGTATTTT

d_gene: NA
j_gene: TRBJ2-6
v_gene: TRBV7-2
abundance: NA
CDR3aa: CASSLYAGGPGSGANVLTF
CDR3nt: TGTGCCAGCAGCCTATACGCCGGAGGGCCGGGCTCTGGGGCCAACGTCCTGACTTTC

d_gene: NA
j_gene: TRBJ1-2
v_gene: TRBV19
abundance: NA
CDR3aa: CASSIGGPDYGYTF
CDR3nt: TGTGCCAGTAGTATAGGCGGGCCGGACTATGGCTACACCTTC

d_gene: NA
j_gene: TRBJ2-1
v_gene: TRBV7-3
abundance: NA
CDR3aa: CASSLRARNEQFF
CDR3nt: TGTGCCAGCAGCTTAAGGGCACGCAATGAGCAGTTCTTC

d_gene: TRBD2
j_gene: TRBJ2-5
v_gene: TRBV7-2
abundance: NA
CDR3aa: CASSLVAASGTQETQYF
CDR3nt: TGTGCCAGCAGCTTAGTGGCTGCTAGCGGGACCCAAGAGACCCAGTACTTC

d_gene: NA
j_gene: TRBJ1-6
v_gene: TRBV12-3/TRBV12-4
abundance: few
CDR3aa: CASSRQLSPLHF
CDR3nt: TGTGCCAGCAGTCGACAACTTTCACCCCTCCACTTT

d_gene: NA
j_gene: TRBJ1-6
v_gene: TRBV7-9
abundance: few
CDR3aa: CASSLALGVFLDSPLHF
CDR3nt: TGTGCCAGCAGCTTAGCGCTAGGCGTCTTCTTGGATTCACCCCTCCACTTT

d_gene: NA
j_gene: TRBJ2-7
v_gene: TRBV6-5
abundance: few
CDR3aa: CASPGEAGVWSEQYF
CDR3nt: TGTGCCAGCCCCGGGGAGGCCGGTGTGTGGTCCGAGCAGTACTTC

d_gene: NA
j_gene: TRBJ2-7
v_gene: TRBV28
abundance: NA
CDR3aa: CASTDNTYEQYF
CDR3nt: TGTGCCAGCACAGACAATACCTACGAGCAGTACTTC

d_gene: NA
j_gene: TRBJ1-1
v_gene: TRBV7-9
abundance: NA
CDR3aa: CASSRPGFVTEAFF
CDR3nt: TGTGCCAGCAGCCGTCCCGGGTTCGTAACTGAAGCTTTCTTT

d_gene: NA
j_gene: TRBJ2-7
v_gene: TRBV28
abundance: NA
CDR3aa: CASSLSTAAYEQYF
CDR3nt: TGTGCCAGCAGTTTATCCACGGCTGCCTACGAGCAGTACTTC

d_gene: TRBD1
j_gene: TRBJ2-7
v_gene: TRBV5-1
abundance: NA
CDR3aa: CASSLTGTGAYEQYF
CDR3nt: TGCGCCAGCAGCTTAACCGGGACAGGGGCCTACGAGCAGTACTTC

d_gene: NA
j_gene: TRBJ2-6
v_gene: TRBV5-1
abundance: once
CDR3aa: CASSLAGPSGANVLTF
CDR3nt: TGCGCCAGCAGCTTGGCAGGCCCCTCTGGGGCCAACGTCCTGACTTTC